Sequencing of this T cell receptor (beta chain) was carried out in a study of T-cell reconstitution after alpha-beta-depleted transplantation in children. Study results and limitations: Newly produced T cells mostly accounted for T-cell counts and diversity one year post-transplant. Some patients showed high day-60 TCRbeta diversity, which derived from surviving recipient T cells and thymic progenitors. Expanded graft clones, several hundred of them, were reportedly the source of alpha-beta T cells about two months after transplant.

A remark on this clonotype: Its antigen is not known.

Unique molecular identifiers were incorporated into the prepared TCRbeta library. A single record per CDR3 protein comes from TCRdb applying MiXCR to the PCR reads. The sample contains 200,000 to 300,000 distinct CDR3 sequences, 25% of which appear only once. V was pared by 3 bases and J by 7 bases, with 7 bases of the junction left unmatched. Germline V CDR1 and CDR2: SGHRS, YFSETQ. CDR3 length: 13 amino acids. The chain recombines TRBV5-1 with TRBJ2-7; 7 bases line up with TRBD2. The TCR sequence derives from a girl under 10 years old with Fanconi anemia, due to receive a stem cell transplant. Sequences were derived from PBMCs, sampled before TCRalphabeta/CD19-depleted stem cell transplant. CDR3 protein: CASSSTSFEEQYF. The DNA of the CDR3 is TGCGCCAGCAGCTCGACTAGCTTTGAGGAGCAGTACTTC.